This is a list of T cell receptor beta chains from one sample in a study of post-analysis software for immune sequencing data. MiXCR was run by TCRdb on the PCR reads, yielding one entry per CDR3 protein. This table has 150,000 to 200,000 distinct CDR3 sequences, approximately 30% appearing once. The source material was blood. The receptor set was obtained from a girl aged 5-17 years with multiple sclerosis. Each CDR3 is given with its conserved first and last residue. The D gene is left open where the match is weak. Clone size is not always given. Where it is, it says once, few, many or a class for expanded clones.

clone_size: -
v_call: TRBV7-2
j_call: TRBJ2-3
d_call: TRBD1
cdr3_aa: CACSFGSTGHTQYF
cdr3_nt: TGTGCCTGTAGCTTCGGTTCGACAGGGCATACGCAGTATTTT

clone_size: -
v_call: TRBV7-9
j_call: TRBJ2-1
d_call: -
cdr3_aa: CASSLLMDEQFF
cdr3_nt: TGTGCCAGCAGTCTTCTCATGGATGAGCAGTTCTTC

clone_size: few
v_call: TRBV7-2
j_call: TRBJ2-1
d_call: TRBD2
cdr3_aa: CASSLAWGGGNNEQFF
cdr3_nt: TGTGCCAGCAGCTTAGCTTGGGGCGGGGGGAACAATGAGCAGTTCTTC

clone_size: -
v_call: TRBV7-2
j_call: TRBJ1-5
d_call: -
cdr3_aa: CASSHSRVAQPQHF
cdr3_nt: TGTGCCAGCAGCCATAGCAGGGTTGCTCAGCCCCAGCATTTT

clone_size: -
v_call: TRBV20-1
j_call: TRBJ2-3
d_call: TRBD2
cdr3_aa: CSAVAGWLGDTQYF
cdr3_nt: TGCAGTGCCGTAGCGGGATGGTTGGGAGATACGCAGTATTTT

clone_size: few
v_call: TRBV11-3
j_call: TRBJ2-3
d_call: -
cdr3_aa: CASSLTASTDTQYF
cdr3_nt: TGTGCCAGCAGCTTGACAGCTAGCACAGATACGCAGTATTTT

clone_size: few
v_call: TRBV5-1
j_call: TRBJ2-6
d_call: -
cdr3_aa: CASNLAGRVAGANVLTF
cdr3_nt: TGCGCCAGCAACTTGGCCGGCAGGGTGGCTGGGGCCAACGTCCTGACTTTC

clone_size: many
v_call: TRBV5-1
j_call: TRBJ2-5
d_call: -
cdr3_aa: CASSLLGSQETQYF
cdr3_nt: TGCGCCAGCAGCTTGTTAGGCAGTCAAGAGACCCAGTACTTC

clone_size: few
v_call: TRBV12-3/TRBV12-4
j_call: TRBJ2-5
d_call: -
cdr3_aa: CASSSTRDSLGGTQYF
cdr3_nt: TGTGCCAGCAGTTCGACAAGGGACTCACTAGGGGGGACCCAGTACTTC

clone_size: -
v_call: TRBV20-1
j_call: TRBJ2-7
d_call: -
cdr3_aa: CSASPLGRNKKYEQYF
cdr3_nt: TGCAGTGCTAGCCCACTAGGGAGGAATAAAAAGTACGAGCAGTACTTC

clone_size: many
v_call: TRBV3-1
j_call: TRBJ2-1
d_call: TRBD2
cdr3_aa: CASGPGLAGHNEQFF
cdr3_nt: TGTGCCAGCGGACCGGGACTAGCGGGTCACAATGAGCAGTTCTTC

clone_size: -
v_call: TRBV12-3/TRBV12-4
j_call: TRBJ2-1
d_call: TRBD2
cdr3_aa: CASSLTSGSLNEQFF
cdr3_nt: TGTGCCAGCAGTTTAACCAGCGGGAGCCTCAATGAGCAGTTCTTC

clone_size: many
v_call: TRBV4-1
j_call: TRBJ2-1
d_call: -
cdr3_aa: CASSQDRQDPNEQFF
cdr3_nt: TGCGCCAGCAGCCAAGATCGACAGGACCCCAATGAGCAGTTCTTC

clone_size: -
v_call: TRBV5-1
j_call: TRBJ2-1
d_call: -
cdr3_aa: CASSYLGLSGTYNEQFF
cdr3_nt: TGCGCCAGCAGCTACCTAGGTTTGAGCGGCACCTACAATGAGCAGTTCTTC

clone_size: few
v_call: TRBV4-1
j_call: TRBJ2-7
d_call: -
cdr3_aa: CASSLVSGPGTEHEQYF
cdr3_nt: TGCGCCAGCAGCCTTGTGTCAGGGCCCGGCACAGAACACGAGCAGTACTTC

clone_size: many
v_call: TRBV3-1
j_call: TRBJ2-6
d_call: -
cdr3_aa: CASSQEGSSSGANVLTF
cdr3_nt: TGTGCCAGCAGCCAAGAAGGGAGCTCCTCTGGGGCCAACGTCCTGACTTTC